These 14 T cell receptor beta chains share one sample of origin, sequenced in a study of blood T cells in healthy people across ages. A second PCR, run for about 7 to 11 cycles, used a sample-barcoded 5' primer plus a J-beta primer mix. TCRdb called the 5' RACE reads again in MiXCR, with one record for every CDR3 protein. This table has roughly 2 million distinct CDR3 sequences, around 48% appearing once. Sequenced material: blood. These receptors all come from a woman in her forties in good health.

The rearrangement links TRBV15 to TRBJ1-5, with 11 bases aligning to TRBD1. Germline V gene sequence: CDR1 LNHNV, CDR2 YYDKDF (reference sequence). V was pared by 1 base and J by 5 bases, with 7 bases of the junction left unmatched. The CDR3 extends over 17 amino acids. As DNA, the CDR3 is TGTGCCACCAGCAGAGGTACCCCGGGACAGGGGGATCAGCCCCAGCATTTT. Translated, it gives CATSRGTPGQGDQPQHF.

A few counts support this clonotype. V and J are TRBV7-3 and TRBJ2-5; D gene uncertain. The CDR3 runs 13 residues. The germline V and J ends were trimmed by 3 bases and 4 bases, with 9 bases remaining between them. Germline loops: CDR1 SGHTA, CDR2 FQGTGA. The CDR3 DNA sequence: TGTGCCAGCAGCTTTGACGTAGGAGAGACCCAGTACTTC. Translation gives CASSFDVGETQYF.

The chain is built from TRBV28 and TRBJ2-3; 16 nucleotides match TRBD2. J gave up 4 bases and V 2 bases, and 3 bases lay outside the gene matches. Germline loops: CDR1 MDHEN, CDR2 SYDVKM. The CDR3 loop spans 17 amino acids. In DNA, the CDR3 is TGTGCCAGCAGTTTAAGTGGGACTAGCGGGGGGGCAGATACGCAGTATTTT. The encoded protein is CASSLSGTSGGADTQYF.

The V call is TRBV6-1, the J call TRBJ2-7; 7 positions match TRBD2. This CDR3 spans 14 amino acids. Losses at the gene ends were 8 bases for V and 0 bases for J; bases not matched to a gene: 7. Germline V lookup: CDR1 MNHNS, CDR2 SASEGT. CDR3 sequence: CASSGLAASYEQYF. The CDR3 DNA follows: TGTGCCAGCTCTGGCCTAGCGGCCTCCTACGAGCAGTACTTC.

The gene calls are TRBV7-2 and TRBJ1-1; 7 nucleotides match TRBD1. This CDR3 has 17 residues. Germline-derived CDR1 and CDR2 are SGHTA and FQGNSA. The J segment lost 4 bases and the V segment lost 1 base, leaving 12 bases of the junction unmatched. CDR3 in DNA: TGTGCCAGCAGCTTAGTTAGGGGGCACGCCATGACCACTGAAGCTTTCTTT. Protein: CASSLVRGHAMTTEAFF.

The chain recombines TRBV6-5 with TRBJ2-5; D is uncertain. Between the trimmed V and J ends, which lost 0 bases and 5 bases, there was a span of 13 bases. The CDR3 extends over 15 amino acids. Per germline, CDR1 MNHEY and CDR2 SVGAGI. CDR3 nucleotide sequence: TGTGCCAGCAGTTACTCGGGCGGTGGGTATGAGACCCAGTACTTC. It specifies CASSYSGGGYETQYF.

This chain connects TRBV6-5 to TRBJ2-1, with 11 bases aligning to TRBD2. Germline V gives CDR1 MNHEY, CDR2 SVGAGI. The trim removed 7 bases at V and 4 bases at J, leaving 3 bases unmatched. This CDR3 has 14 residues. Written as DNA, the CDR3 is TGTGCCAGCATGTCTAGCGGGGGGTACAATGAGCAGTTCTTC. As protein: CASMSSGGYNEQFF.

The rearrangement links TRBV15 to TRBJ2-1; no clear D. In germline, CDR1 is LNHNV, CDR2 YYDKDF (reference sequence). Trimming shortened V by 0 bases and J by 10 bases, and 7 bases separated the two germline ends. This CDR3 has 12 amino acids. CDR3 sequence: CATSRDISEQFF. DNA for the CDR3: TGTGCCACCAGCAGAGATATCTCCGAGCAGTTCTTC.

This clonotype appeared a few times. The genes are TRBV6-1 and TRBJ2-7; D unresolved. Looked up from germline, CDR1 is MNHNS and CDR2 is SASEGT. The V end lost 2 bases, the J end lost 1 base, and 6 bases lay between the germline ends. The CDR3 spans 13 residues. In nucleotides, the CDR3 is TGTGCCAGCAGTGAACAGGTGTCCTACGAGCAGTACTTC. Residues: CASSEQVSYEQYF.

This sequence joins TRBV4-2 and TRBJ2-3; weak D call: TRBD2 (5 bases). The CDR3 is 16 residues long. Germline V gives CDR1 LGHNA, CDR2 YNFKEQ. The V end was cut by 1 base, the J end by 2 bases, with 13 bases between. The CDR3: CASSQGSDSHTDTQYF. The CDR3 DNA is TGTGCCAGCAGCCAAGGGTCGGACTCCCACACAGATACGCAGTATTTT.

This clonotype was found once. The chain couples TRBV28 to TRBJ2-3; D gene ambiguous. V was pared by 4 bases and J by 0 bases, with 14 bases between. Germline V gene data show CDR1 as MDHEN and CDR2 as SYDVKM. This CDR3 has 16 amino acids. CDR3 amino acids: CASSSPGSTSTDTQYF. In DNA form, the CDR3 reads TGTGCCAGCAGTTCCCCCGGGTCAACTAGCACAGATACGCAGTATTTT.

A few counts support this clonotype. This rearrangement joins TRBV5-1 to TRBJ2-3; D tentatively fits TRBD1 or TRBD2 (5 bases each). Germline V CDR1 and CDR2: SGHRS, YFSETQ. CDR3 length: 15 amino acids. V was trimmed by 2 bases and J by 4 bases, leaving 14 bases between them. CDR3 sequence reads: CASSLQIGAADTQYF. The CDR3 bases are TGCGCCAGCAGCTTACAAATCGGGGCGGCAGATACGCAGTATTTT.

This clonotype has a handful of counts. The rearrangement joins TRBV4-3 to TRBJ1-2, with D tentatively TRBD1 (5 bases). The V gene's germline CDR1 is LGHNA and CDR2 YSLEER. V lost 0 bases to trimming and J lost 3 bases, with 11 bases between them. CDR3 length: 15 amino acids. CDR3 amino acids: CASSQEGEGDYGYTF. DNA of the CDR3: TGCGCCAGCAGCCAAGAGGGGGAGGGCGACTATGGCTACACCTTC.

V usage is TRBV12-3 or TRBV12-4 and J usage is TRBJ2-7, with 7 bases lining up with TRBD1. Losses at the gene ends were 3 bases for V and 5 bases for J; bases not matched to a gene: 13. This CDR3 is built from 16 residues. The DNA of the CDR3 is TGTGCCAGCAGTTTTTCAACGTTGAGGGGGCTCAACGAGCAGTACTTC. Residues: CASSFSTLRGLNEQYF.